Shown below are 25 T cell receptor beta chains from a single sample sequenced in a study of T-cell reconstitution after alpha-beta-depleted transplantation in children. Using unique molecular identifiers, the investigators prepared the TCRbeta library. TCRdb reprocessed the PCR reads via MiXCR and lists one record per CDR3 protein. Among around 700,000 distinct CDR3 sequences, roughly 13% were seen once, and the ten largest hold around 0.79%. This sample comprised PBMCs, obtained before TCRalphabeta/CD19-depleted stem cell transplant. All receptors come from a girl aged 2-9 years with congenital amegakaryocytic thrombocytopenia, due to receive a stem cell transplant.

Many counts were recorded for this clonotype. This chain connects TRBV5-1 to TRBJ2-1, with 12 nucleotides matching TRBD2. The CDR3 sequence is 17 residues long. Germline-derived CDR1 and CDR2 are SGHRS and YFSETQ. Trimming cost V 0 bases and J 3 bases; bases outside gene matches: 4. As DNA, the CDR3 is TGCGCCAGCAGCTTGGGCTCTAGCGGGAGGGTCTACAATGAGCAGTTCTTC. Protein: CASSLGSSGRVYNEQFF.

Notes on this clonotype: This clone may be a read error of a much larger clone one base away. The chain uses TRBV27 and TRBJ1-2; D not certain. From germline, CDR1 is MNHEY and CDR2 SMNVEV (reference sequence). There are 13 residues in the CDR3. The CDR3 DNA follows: TGTGCCAGCAGTATTCAGTCTAACTATGGCTGCACCTTC. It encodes CASSIQSNYGCTF.

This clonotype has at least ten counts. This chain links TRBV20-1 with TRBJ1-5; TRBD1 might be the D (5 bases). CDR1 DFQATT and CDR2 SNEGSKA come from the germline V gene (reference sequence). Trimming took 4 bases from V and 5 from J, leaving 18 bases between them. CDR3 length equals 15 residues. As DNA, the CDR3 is TGCAGTGCTAAGAGGGGTATAGGGTGGGATCAGCCCCAGCATTTT. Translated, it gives CSAKRGIGWDQPQHF.

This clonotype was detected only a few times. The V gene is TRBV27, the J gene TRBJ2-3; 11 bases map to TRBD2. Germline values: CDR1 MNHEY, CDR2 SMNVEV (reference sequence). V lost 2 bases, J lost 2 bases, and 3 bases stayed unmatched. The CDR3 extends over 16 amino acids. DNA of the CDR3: TGTGCCAGCAGTTTAAGACTAGCGGGAATCACAGATACGCAGTATTTT. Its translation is CASSLRLAGITDTQYF.

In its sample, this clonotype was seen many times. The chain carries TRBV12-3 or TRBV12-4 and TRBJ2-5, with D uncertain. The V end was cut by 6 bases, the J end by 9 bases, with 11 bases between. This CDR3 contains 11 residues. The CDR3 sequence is CASSRTEAQYF. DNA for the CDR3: TGTGCCAGCAGCCGAACTGAGGCCCAGTACTTC.

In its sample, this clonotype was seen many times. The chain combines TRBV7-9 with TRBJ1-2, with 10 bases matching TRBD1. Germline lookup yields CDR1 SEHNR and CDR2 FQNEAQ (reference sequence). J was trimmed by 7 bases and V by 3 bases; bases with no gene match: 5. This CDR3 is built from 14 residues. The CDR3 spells CASSFGDRGIGYTF. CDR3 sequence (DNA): TGTGCCAGCAGCTTCGGGGACAGGGGAATTGGCTACACCTTC.

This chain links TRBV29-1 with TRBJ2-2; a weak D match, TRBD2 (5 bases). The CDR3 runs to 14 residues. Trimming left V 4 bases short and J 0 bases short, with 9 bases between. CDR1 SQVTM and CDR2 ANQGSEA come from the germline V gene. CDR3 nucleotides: TGCAGCGTTGCGAGGGCAGCGAACACCGGGGAGCTGTTTTTT. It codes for CSVARAANTGELFF.

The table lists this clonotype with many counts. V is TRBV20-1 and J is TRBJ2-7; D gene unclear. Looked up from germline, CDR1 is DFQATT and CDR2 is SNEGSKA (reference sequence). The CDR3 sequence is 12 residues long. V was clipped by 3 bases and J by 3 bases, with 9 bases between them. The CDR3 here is CSASNSRYEQYF. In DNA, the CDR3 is TGCAGTGCTAGTAACAGCCGCTACGAGCAGTACTTC.

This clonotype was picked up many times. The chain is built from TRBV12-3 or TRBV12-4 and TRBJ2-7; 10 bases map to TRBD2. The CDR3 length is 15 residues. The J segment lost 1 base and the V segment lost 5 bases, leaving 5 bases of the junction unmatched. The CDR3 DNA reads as TGTGCCAGCAGTCCCACTAGCGGGGAATCCTACGAGCAGTACTTC. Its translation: CASSPTSGESYEQYF.

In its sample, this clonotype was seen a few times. Here the CDR3 DNA reads TGTGCCAGCAGTTGGAAGAACACCGGGGAGCTGTTTTTT. It encodes CASSWKNTGELFF. J is TRBJ2-2 and V is TRBV5-8; D gene uncertain. The CDR3 has 13 residues. Germline-derived CDR1 and CDR2 are SGHTS and YDEGEE. Trimming cost V 5 bases and J 1 base, with 6 bases left between them. Drawing the rest from reference TRBV5-8 and TRBJ2-2, the complete variable domain is EAGVTQSPTHLIKTRGQQATLRCSPISGHTSVYWYQQALGLGLQFLLWYDEGEERNRGNFPPRFSGRQFPNYSSELNVNALELEDSALYLCASSWKNTGELFFGEGSRLTVL.

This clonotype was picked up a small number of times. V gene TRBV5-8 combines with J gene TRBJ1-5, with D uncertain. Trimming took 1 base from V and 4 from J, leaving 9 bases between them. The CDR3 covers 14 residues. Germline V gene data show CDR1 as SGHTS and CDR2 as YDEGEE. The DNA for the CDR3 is TGTGCCAGCAGCTTGAGTGGGTGGAATCAGCCCCAGCATTTT. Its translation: CASSLSGWNQPQHF.

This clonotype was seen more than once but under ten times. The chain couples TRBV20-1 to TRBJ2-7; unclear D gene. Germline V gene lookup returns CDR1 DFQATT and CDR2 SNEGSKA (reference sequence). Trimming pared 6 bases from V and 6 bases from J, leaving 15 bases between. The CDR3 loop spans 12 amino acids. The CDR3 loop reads CSAAYGLREQYF. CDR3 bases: TGCAGTGCCGCCTATGGGTTACGCGAGCAGTACTTC.

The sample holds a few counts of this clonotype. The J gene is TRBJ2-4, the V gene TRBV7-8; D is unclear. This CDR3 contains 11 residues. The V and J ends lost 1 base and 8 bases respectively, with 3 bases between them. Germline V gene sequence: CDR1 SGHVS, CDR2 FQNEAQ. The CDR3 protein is CASSLDDIQYF. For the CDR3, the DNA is TGTGCCAGCAGCTTAGATGACATTCAGTACTTC.

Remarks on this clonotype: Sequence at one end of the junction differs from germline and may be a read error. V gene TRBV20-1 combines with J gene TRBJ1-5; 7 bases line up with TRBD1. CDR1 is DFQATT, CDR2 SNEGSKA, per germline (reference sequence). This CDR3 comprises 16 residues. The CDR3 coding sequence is TGCAGTGCTAGAGATTATCGGCAGGGGGGCAATCACCCCCAGCATTTT. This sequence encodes CSARDYRQGGNHPQHF.

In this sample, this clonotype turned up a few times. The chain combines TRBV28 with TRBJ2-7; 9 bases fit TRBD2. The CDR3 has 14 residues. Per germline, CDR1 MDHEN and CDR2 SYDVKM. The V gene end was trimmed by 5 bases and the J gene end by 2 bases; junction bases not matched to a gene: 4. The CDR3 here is CASSPAGGTYEQYF. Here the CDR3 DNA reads TGTGCCAGCAGTCCAGCGGGAGGAACCTACGAGCAGTACTTC.

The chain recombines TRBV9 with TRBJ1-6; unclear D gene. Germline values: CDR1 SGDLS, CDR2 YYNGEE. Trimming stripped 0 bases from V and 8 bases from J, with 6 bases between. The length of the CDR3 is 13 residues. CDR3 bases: TGTGCCAGCAGCGTAGCGGAATATTCACCCCTCCACTTT. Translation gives CASSVAEYSPLHF. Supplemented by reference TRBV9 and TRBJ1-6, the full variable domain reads DSGVTQTPKHLITATGQRVTLRCSPRSGDLSVYWYQQSLDQGLQFLIQYYNGEERAKGNILERFSAQQFPDLHSELNLSSLELGDSALYFCASSVAEYSPLHFGNGTRLTVT.

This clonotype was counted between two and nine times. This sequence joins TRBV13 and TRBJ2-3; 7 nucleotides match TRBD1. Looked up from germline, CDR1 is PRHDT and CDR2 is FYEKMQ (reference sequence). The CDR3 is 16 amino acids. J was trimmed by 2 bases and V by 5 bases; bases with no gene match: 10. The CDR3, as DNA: TGTGCCAGCAGCCCAAGACAGGGAATCGTCACAGATACGCAGTATTTT. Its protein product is CASSPRQGIVTDTQYF.

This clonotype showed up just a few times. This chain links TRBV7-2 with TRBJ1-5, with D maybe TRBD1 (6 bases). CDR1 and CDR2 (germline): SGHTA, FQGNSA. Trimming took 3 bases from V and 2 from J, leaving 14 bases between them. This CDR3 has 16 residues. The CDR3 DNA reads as TGTGCCAGCAGCTTCGGGGGGGCTCTAGGCAATCAGCCCCAGCATTTT. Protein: CASSFGGALGNQPQHF.

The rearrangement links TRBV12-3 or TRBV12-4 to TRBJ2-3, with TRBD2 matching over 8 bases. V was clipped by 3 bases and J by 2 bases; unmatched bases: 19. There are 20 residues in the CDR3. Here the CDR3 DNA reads TGTGCCAGCAGTTTTCAGAGCGGGAGAGTCCCGATAGTTTACACAGATACGCAGTATTTT. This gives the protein CASSFQSGRVPIVYTDTQYF.

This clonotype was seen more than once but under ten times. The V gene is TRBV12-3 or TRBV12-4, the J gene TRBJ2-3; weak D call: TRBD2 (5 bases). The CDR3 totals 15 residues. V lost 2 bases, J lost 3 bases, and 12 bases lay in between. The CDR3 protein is CASSLSSGKTDTQYF. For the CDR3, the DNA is TGTGCCAGCAGTTTAAGTTCGGGAAAGACAGATACGCAGTATTTT.

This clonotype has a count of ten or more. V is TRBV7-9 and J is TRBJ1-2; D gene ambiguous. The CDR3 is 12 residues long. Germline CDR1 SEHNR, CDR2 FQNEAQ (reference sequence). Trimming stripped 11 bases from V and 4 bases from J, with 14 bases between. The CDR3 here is CAANLIGYGYTF. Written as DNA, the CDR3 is TGTGCCGCGAACCTTATCGGCTATGGCTACACCTTC.

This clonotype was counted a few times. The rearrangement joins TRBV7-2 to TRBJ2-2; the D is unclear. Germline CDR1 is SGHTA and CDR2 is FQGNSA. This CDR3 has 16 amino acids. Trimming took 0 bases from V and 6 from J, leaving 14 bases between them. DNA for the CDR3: TGTGCCAGCAGCTTAGCGAACCCTCCAGGAGCCGGGGAGCTGTTTTTT. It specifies CASSLANPPGAGELFF.

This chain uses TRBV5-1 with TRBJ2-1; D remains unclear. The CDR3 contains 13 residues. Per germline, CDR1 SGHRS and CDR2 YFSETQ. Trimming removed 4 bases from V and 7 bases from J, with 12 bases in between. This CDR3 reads CASSIPLVNEQFF. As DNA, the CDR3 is TGCGCCAGCAGCATCCCCCTGGTGAATGAGCAGTTCTTC.

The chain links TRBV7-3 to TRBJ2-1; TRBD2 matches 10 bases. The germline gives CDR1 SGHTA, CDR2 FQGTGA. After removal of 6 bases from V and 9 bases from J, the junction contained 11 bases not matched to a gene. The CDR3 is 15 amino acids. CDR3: CASRSLLAGEVEQFF. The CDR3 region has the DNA TGTGCCAGCAGGTCTCTGCTAGCGGGAGAGGTTGAGCAGTTCTTC.

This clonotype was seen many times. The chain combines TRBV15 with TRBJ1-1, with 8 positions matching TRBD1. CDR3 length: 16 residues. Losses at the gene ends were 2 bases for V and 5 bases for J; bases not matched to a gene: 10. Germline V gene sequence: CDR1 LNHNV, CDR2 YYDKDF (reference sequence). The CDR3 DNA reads TGTGCCACCAGCAGACAACAAGGACAGGGCGATACTGAAGCTTTCTTT. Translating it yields CATSRQQGQGDTEAFF.